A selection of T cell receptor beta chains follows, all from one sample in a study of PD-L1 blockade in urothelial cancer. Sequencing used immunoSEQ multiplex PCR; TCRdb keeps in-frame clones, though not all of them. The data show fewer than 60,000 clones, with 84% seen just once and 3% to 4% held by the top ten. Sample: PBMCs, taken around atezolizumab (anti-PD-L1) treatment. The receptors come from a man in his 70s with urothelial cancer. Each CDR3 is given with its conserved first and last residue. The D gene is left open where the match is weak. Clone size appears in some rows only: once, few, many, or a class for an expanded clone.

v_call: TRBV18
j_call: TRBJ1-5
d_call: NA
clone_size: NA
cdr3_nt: TGTGCCAGCTCTCGCACAGGAGACAATCAGCCCCAGCATTTT
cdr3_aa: CASSRTGDNQPQHF

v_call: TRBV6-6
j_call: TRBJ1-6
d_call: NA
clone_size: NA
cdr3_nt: TGTGCCAGCAGTTACGGCACCCCCTATAATTCACCCCTCCACTTT
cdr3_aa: CASSYGTPYNSPLHF

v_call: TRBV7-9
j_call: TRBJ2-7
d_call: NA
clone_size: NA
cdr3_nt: TGTGCCAGCAGCTTAGGGGCAGGGAATTCCTACGAGCAGTACTTC
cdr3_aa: CASSLGAGNSYEQYF

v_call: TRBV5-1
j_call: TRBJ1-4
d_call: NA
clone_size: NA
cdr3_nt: TGCGCCAGCAGTAGACAGACAACTAATGAAAAACTGTTTTTT
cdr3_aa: CASSRQTTNEKLFF

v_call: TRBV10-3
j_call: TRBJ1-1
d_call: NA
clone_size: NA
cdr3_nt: TGTGCCATCAGTGAGTCGGGGGCAGGGAGTACTGAAGCTTTCTTT
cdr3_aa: CAISESGAGSTEAFF

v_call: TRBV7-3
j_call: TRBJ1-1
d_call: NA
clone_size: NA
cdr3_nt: TGTGCCAGCAGCCCACGTCAGGGAAACACTGAAGCTTTCTTT
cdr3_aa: CASSPRQGNTEAFF

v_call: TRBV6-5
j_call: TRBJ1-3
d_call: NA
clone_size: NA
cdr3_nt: TGTGCCACCCATTACGGGGGGGCAAAAGGAAACACCATATATTTT
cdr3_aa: CATHYGGAKGNTIYF

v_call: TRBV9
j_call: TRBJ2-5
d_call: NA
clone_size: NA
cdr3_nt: TGTGCCAGCAGCGCAGGACAAGCCCTGACGCAAAAAGAGACCCAGTACTTC
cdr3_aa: CASSAGQALTQKETQYF

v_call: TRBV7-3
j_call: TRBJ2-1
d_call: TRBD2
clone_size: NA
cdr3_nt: TGTGCCAGCAGCCTTGGACTAGCGGGATTAGGGGGGTACAATGAGCAGTTCTTC
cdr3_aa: CASSLGLAGLGGYNEQFF

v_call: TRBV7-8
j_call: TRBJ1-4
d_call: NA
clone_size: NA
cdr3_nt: TGTGCCAGCAGTCCAGGTGGGACTAATGAAAAACTGTTTTTT
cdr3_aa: CASSPGGTNEKLFF

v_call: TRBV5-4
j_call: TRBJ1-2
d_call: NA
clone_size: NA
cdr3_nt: TGTGCCAGCAGCCCGGAGAGGTTCTATGGCTACACCTTC
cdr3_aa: CASSPERFYGYTF

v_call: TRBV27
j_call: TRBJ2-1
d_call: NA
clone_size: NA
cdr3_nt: TGTGCCAGCAGCGGACTCCTGAGCTCCTACAATGAGCAGTTCTTC
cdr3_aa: CASSGLLSSYNEQFF

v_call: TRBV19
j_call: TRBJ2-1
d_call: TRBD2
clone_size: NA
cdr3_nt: TGTGCCAGTAGTATAAGTGCGGGGGGCCCCCGTGAGCAGTTCTTC
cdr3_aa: CASSISAGGPREQFF

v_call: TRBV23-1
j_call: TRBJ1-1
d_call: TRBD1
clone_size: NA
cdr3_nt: TGCGCCAGCAGTCAAAGCTTGACAGGGGGACACACTGAAGCTTTCTTT
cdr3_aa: CASSQSLTGGHTEAFF

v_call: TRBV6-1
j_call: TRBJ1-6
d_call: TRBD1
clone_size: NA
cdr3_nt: TGTGCCAGCACCATGGGACAGAATAATTCACCCCTCCACTTT
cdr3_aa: CASTMGQNNSPLHF

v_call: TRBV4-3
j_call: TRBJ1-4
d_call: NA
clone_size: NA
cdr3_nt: TGCGCCAGCAGCCAAGATTTCTCGGGAGAAAAACTGTTTTTT
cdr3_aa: CASSQDFSGEKLFF

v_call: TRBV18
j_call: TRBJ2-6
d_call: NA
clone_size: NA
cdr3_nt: TGTGCCAGCTCACTTCTTGACAGTGCTGGGGCCAACGTCCTGACTTTC
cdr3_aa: CASSLLDSAGANVLTF

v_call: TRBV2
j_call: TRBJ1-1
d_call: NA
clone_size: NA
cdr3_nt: TGTGCCAGCACTGAAACAGGGAAGGGGACTGAAGCTTTCTTT
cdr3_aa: CASTETGKGTEAFF

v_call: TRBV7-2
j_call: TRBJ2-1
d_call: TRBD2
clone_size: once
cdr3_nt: TGTGCCAGCAGCTTATACGGGGGGGCCCTGAATGAGCAGTTCTTC
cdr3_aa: CASSLYGGALNEQFF

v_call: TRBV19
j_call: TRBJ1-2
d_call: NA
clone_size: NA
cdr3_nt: TGTGCCAGTAAAGCCCGTTTTGCAGCGAACTATGGCTACACCTTC
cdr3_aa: CASKARFAANYGYTF

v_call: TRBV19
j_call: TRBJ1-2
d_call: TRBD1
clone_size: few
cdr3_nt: TGTGCCAGTCGTGACAGGGGGGATGGCTACACCTTC
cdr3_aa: CASRDRGDGYTF

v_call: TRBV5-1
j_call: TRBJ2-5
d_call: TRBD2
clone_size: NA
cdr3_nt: TGCGCCAGCAGTCGGAGCGGGGGGGGAGAGACCCAGTACTTC
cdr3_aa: CASSRSGGGETQYF

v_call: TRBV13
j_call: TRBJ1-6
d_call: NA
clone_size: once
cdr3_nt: TGTGCCAGCAGGAGCCCTAATTCACCCCTCCACTTT
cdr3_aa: CASRSPNSPLHF

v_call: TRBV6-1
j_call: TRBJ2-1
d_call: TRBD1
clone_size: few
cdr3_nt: TGTGCCAGCAGTTTGGACAGGGGGCGGAGTGGGCAGTTCTTC
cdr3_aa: CASSLDRGRSGQFF

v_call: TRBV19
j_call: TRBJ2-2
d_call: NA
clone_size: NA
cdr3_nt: TGTGCCAGTAGCCCTAGTGGGGAGCTGTTTTTT
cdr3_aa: CASSPSGELFF

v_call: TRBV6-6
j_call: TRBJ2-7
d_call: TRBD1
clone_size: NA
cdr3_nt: TGTGCCAGCAGTTACTCCTGGGACAGTACCTACGAGCAGTACTTC
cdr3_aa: CASSYSWDSTYEQYF

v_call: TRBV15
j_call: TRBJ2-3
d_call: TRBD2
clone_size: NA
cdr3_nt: TGTGCCACCAGCAGAGGGACTAGCGGGAGTTGGACAGATACGCAGTATTTT
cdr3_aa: CATSRGTSGSWTDTQYF

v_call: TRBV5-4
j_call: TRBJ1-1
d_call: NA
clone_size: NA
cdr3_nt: TGTGCCAGCAGCTTGGAGACAGGTGGTACTGAAGCTTTCTTT
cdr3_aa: CASSLETGGTEAFF

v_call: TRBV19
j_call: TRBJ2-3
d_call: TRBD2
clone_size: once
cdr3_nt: TGTGCCAGTAGTATAGTATCTAGCGGGAACACAGATACGCAGTATTTT
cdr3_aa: CASSIVSSGNTDTQYF

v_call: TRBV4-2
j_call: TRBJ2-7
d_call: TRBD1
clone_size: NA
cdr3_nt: TGTGCCAGCAGCCGGGACAGGGGAGACGAGCAGTACTTC
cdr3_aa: CASSRDRGDEQYF

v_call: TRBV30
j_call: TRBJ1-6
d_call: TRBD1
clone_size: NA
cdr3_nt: TGTGCCTGGAGTGTACCCCCTCCAGGGACAGGGGGCGACTCACCCCTCCACTTT
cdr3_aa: CAWSVPPPGTGGDSPLHF

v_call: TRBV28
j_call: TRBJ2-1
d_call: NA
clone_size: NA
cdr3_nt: TGTGCCAGCAGTTTGGCCCAGCGGACCAACAATGAGCAGTTCTTC
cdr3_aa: CASSLAQRTNNEQFF

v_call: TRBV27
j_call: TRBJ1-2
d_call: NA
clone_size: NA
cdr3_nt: TGTGCCAGCAGTTTATCGAGACAGACTGGCTACACCTTC
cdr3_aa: CASSLSRQTGYTF

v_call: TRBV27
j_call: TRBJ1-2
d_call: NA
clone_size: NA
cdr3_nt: TGTGCCAGCCTCATTCGGTTGGGCCCCCCCTATGGCTACACCTTC
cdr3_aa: CASLIRLGPPYGYTF

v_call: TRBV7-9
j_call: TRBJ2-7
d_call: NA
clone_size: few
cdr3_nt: TGTGCCAGCAGCATTGACAGCCCGGGTGAGCAGTACTTC
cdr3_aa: CASSIDSPGEQYF

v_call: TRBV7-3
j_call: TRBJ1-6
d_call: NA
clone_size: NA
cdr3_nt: TGTGCCAGCAGCTTAATTACCGGTGCCAATTCACCCCTCCACTTT
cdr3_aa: CASSLITGANSPLHF

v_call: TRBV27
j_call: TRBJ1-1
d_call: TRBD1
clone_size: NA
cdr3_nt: TGTGCCAGCAGTTTAAAGGGGGCCTCCATGAACACTGAAGCTTTCTTT
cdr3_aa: CASSLKGASMNTEAFF

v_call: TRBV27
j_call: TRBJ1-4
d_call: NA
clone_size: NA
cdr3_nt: TGTGCCAGCAGTCCCCTCCGGACGGACTTCGAGGAAAAACTGTTTTTT
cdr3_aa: CASSPLRTDFEEKLFF

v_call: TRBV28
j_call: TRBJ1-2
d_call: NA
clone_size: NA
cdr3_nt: TGTGCCAGCAGTCAGGGAACTTATGGCTACACCTTC
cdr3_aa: CASSQGTYGYTF

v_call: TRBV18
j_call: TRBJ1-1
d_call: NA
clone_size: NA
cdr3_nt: TGTGCCAGCTCCCCCTCGGGAGACACTGAAGCTTTCTTT
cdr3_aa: CASSPSGDTEAFF

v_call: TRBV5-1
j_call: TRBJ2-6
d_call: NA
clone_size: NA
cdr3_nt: TGCGCCAGCAGCCCACTCCTGGGGGGAGCTGGGGCCAACGTCCTGACTTTC
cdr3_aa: CASSPLLGGAGANVLTF

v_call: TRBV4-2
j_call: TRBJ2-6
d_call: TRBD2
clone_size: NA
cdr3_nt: TGTGCCAGCAGCCAAGGCGGGGAGGGAGGGGTGCCCAACGTCCTGACTTTC
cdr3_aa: CASSQGGEGGVPNVLTF

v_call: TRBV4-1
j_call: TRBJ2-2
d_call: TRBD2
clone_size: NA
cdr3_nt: TGCGCCAGCAGCCTTCGGACTAGCGGGAGGGCGAACACCGGGGAGCTGTTTTTT
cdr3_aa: CASSLRTSGRANTGELFF

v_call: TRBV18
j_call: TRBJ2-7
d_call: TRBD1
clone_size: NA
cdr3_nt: TGTGCCAGCTCACCGCGACAGGGGTCCTCCACCAACGAGCAGTACTTC
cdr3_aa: CASSPRQGSSTNEQYF

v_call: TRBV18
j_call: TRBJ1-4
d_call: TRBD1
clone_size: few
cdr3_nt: TGTGCCAGCTCACCAACTTTTCGACAGGGGGCCGAAAAACTGTTTTTT
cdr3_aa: CASSPTFRQGAEKLFF

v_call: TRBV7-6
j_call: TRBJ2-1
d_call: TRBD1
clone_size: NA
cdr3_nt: TGTGCCAGCAGCCCTAGGACAGGCGACAATGAGCAGTTCTTC
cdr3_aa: CASSPRTGDNEQFF

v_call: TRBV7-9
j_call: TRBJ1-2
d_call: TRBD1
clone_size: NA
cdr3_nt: TGTGCCAGCAGCTTCCCGGGACAGGGGGCTAAAGGCTACACCTTC
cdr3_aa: CASSFPGQGAKGYTF

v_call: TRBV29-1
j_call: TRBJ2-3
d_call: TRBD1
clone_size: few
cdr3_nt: TGCAGCGAGAGGGGACAGGGACATAGCACAGATACGCAGTATTTT
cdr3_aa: CSERGQGHSTDTQYF

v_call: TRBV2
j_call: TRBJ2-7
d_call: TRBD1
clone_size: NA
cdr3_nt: TGTGCCAGCAGACCATTACAGGGGAAGACGGACGAGCAGTACTTC
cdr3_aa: CASRPLQGKTDEQYF

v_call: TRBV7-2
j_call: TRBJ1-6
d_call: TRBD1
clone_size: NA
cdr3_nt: TGTGCCAGCAGCGCCCGGACAGGGAATAATTCACCCCTCCACTTT
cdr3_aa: CASSARTGNNSPLHF

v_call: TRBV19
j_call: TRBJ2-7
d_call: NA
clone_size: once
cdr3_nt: TGTGCCAGTAGTAGGGGAGCGGACTACGAGCAGTACTTC
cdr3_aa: CASSRGADYEQYF

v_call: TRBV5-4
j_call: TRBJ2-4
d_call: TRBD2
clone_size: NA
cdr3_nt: TGTGCCAGCAGCCCAGGACTAGCGGGGGCATCTTCGCAAAACATTCAGTACTTC
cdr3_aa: CASSPGLAGASSQNIQYF

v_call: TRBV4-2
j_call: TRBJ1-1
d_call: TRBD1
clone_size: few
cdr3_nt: TGTGCCAGCAGCCGGGGACAGGGGTTCACTGAAGCTTTCTTT
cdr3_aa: CASSRGQGFTEAFF

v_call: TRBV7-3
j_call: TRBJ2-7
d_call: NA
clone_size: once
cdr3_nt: TGTGCCAGCAGCCCGTTGCCCACGGGGAGCGAGCAGTACTTC
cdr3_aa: CASSPLPTGSEQYF

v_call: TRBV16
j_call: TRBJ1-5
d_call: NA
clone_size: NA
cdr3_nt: TGTGCCAGCAGCCAAGGGACACCCCAGCATTTT
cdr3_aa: CASSQGTPQHF

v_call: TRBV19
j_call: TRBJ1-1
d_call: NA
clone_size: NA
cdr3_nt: TGTGCCAGTAGTATAGATGGGGCAGGCCCTGCTTTCTTT
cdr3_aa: CASSIDGAGPAFF

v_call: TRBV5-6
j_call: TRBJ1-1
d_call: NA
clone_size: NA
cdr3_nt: TGTGCCAGCAGCCCCCCGCGGCTGAGCACTGAAGCTTTCTTT
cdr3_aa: CASSPPRLSTEAFF

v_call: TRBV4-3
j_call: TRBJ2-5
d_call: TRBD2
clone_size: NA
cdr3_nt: TGCGCCAGCAGCCAAGATCCGGGGGGTGGAGAGACCCAGTACTTC
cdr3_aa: CASSQDPGGGETQYF

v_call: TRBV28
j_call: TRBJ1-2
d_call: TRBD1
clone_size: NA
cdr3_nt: TGTGCCAGCAAAGGGGGCGTATATGGCTACACCTTC
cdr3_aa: CASKGGVYGYTF

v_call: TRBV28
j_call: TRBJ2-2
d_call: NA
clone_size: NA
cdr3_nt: TGTGCCAGCATTTCGGGGGGCTGGGAGCTGTTTTTT
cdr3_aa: CASISGGWELFF